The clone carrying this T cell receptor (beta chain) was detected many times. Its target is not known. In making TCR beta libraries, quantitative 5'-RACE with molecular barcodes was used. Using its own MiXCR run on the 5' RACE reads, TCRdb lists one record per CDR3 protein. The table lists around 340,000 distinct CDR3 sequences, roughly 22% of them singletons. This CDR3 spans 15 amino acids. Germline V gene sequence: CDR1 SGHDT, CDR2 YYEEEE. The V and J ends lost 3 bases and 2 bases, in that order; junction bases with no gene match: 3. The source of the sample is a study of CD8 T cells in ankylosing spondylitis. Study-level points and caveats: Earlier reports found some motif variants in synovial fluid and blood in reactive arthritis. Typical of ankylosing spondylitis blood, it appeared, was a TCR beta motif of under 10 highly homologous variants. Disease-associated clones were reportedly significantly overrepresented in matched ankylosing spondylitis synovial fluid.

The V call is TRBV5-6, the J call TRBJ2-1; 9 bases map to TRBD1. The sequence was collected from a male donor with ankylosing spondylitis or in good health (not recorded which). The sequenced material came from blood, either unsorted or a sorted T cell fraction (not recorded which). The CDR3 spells CASSSGQGPYNEQFF. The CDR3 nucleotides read TGTGCCAGCAGCTCGGGACAGGGACCCTACAATGAGCAGTTCTTC.